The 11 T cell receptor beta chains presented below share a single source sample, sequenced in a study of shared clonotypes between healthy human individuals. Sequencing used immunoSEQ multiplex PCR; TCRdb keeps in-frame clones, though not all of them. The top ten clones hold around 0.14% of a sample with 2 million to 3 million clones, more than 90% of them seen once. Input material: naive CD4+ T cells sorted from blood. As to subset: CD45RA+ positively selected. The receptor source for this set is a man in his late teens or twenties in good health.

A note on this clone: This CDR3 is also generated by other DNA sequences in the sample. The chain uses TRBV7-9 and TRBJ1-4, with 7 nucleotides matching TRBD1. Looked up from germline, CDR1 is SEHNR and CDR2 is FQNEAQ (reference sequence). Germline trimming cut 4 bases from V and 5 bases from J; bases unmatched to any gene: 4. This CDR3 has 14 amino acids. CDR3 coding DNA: TGTGCCAGCAGCTCCCGGGACAGAAATGAAAAACTGTTTTTT. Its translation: CASSSRDRNEKLFF.

In DNA form, the CDR3 reads TGTGCCTGGACCAAGGACACCTACTCTGGAAACACCATATATTTT. Translating gives CAWTKDTYSGNTIYF. The chain has TRBV30 and TRBJ1-3; D might be TRBD1 (5 bases). The length of the CDR3 is 15 residues. Germline V lookup: CDR1 GTSNPN, CDR2 SVGIG (reference sequence). V was cut by 4 bases and J by 0 bases, with 13 bases left in between. Full variable domain (rest looked up from reference TRBV30 and TRBJ1-3): SQTIHQWPATLVQPVGSPLSLECTVEGTSNPNLYWYRQAAGRGLQLLFYSVGIGQISSEVPQNLSASRPQDRQFILSSKKLLLSDSGFYLCAWTKDTYSGNTIYFGEGSWLTVV.

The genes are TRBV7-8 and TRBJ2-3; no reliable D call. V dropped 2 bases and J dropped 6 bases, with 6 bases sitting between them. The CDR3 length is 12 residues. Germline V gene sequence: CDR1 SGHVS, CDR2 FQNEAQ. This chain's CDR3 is CASSLIPDTQYF. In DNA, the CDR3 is TGTGCCAGCAGCTTAATACCGGATACGCAGTATTTT.

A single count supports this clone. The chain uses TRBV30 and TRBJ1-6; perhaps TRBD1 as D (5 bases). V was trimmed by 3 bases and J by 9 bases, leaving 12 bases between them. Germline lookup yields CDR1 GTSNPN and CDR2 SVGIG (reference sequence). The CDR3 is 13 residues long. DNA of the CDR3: TGTGCCTGGAGGGTGGGGGAAGGTTCACCCCTCCACTTT. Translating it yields CAWRVGEGSPLHF.

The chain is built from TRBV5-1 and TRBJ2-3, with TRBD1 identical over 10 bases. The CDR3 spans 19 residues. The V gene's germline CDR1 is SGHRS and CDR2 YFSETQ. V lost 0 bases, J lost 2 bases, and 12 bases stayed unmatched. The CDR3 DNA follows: TGCGCCAGCAGCTTGGCGACAGGGGGCGTTTTTCCCTACACAGATACGCAGTATTTT. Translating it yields CASSLATGGVFPYTDTQYF.

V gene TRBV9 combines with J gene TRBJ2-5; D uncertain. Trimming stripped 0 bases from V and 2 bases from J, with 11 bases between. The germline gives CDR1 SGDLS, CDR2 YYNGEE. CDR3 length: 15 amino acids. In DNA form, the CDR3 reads TGTGCCAGCAGCGTAGGGGGAAGGATACAAGAGACCCAGTACTTC. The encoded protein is CASSVGGRIQETQYF.

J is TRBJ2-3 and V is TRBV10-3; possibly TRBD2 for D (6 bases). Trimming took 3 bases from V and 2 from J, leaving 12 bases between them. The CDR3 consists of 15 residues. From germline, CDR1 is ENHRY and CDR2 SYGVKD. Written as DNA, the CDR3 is TGTGCCATCAGTGATCTAACGGGGGTCACAGATACGCAGTATTTT. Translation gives CAISDLTGVTDTQYF.

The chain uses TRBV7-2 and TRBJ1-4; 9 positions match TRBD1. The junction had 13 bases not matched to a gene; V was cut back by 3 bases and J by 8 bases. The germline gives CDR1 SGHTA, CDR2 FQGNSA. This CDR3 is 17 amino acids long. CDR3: CASSLTPVTGGREKLFF. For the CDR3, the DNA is TGTGCCAGCAGCTTGACTCCCGTAACAGGGGGCAGGGAAAAACTGTTTTTT.

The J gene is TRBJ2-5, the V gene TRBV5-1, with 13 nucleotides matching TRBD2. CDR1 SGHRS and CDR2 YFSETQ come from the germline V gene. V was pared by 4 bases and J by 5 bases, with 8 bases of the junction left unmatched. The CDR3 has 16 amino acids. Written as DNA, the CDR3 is TGCGCCAGCAGCACCGGACTAGCGGGAGTCAGGGAGACCCAGTACTTC. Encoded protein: CASSTGLAGVRETQYF. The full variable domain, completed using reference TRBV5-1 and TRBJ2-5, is KAGVTQTPRYLIKTRGQQVTLSCSPISGHRSVSWYQQTPGQGLQFLFEYFSETQRNKGNFPGRFSGRQFSNSRSEMNVSTLELGDSALYLCASSTGLAGVRETQYFGPGTRLLVL.

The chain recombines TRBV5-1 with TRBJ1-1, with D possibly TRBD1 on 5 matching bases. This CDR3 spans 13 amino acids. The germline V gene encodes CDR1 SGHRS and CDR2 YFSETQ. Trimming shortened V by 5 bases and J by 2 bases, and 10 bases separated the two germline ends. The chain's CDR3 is CASRLTANTEAFF. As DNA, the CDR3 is TGCGCCAGCAGGTTGACAGCTAACACTGAAGCTTTCTTT.

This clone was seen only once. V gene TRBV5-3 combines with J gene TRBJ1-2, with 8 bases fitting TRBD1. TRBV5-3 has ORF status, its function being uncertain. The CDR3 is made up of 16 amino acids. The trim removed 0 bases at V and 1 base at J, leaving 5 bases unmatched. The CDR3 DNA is TGTGCCAGAAGCTTGGTCTACAGGGGGTATAACTATGGCTACACCTTC. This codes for CARSLVYRGYNYGYTF.